This TCR beta chain appears in the sequencing data of a study of blood T cell repertoires in COVID-19. Study-level information: COVID-19 samples, acute and convalescent, were from the United States, Italy and Spain. Sources were T cells, B-cell-depleted T cells, or PBMCs; the material itself was cDNA or gDNA.

Study processing details: For nucleated cells, counts were estimated from reference gene primer amplification. The table came from immunoSEQ multiplex PCR; TCRdb's copy has only in-frame clones and leaves some out. Clone size and the V and J calls come from that table; the DNA yielded D and trimming. The table has 200,000 to 250,000 clones, around 88% seen once. Trimming pared 6 bases from V and 1 base from J, leaving 14 bases between. CDR1 is SGDLS and CDR2 is YYNGEE in the germline V gene. This CDR3 has 15 amino acids. A few counts support this clone. This sequence joins TRBV9 and TRBJ2-1, with D possibly being TRBD1 (5 bases). This TCR was recovered from a woman in her 30s who had recovered from COVID-19. Specimen: peripheral blood. CDR3 sequence: CASKQGVASYNEQFF. Here the CDR3 DNA reads TGTGCCAGCAAACAAGGGGTCGCGTCCTACAATGAGCAGTTCTTC.